This T cell receptor beta chain was recovered during a study of patients and donors after allogeneic stem cell transplantation. TCRdb reprocessed the RT-PCR reads via MiXCR and lists one record per CDR3 protein. The sample records about 40,000 distinct CDR3 sequences, under 35% being singletons. With 6 bases removed from V and 0 bases from J, the gap between germline ends came to 15 bases. The CDR3 extends over 15 amino acids. CDR1 and CDR2 (germline): SGHRS, YFSETQ. This clonotype turned up a few times. This chain uses TRBV5-1 with TRBJ1-1; no clear D gene. The receptor was derived from a human donor who was either an allogeneic HSCT recipient or a stem cell or donor lymphocyte infusion donor (not recorded which). It is not recorded whose cells these are; they may come from a transplant donor. The sequenced material came from blood, either unsorted or a sorted T cell fraction (not recorded which). The CDR3 bases are TGCGCCAGCAACGATCGCATCACCGTGAACACTGAAGCTTTCTTT. The encoded protein is CASNDRITVNTEAFF. Looking up the rest from reference TRBV5-1 and TRBJ1-1 gives the full variable domain: KAGVTQTPRYLIKTRGQQVTLSCSPISGHRSVSWYQQTPGQGLQFLFEYFSETQRNKGNFPGRFSGRQFSNSRSEMNVSTLELGDSALYLCASNDRITVNTEAFFGQGTRLTVV.